The entry that follows covers one TCR beta chain sequence. These data belong to a study of blood T cell repertoires in COVID-19. In the study overall: In each case, the material was cDNA or gDNA derived from T cells, B-cell-depleted T cells, or PBMCs.

As handled by the study authors: By means of reference gene primer amplification, nucleated cell counts were estimated. The table came from immunoSEQ multiplex PCR; TCRdb's copy has only in-frame clones and leaves some out. V and J calls and clone size are given by that table; D and trimming were obtained from the DNA. The profile shows over 200,000 clones, about nine tenths of them singletons. Germline-derived CDR1 and CDR2 are SQVTM and ANQGSEA. Trimming pared 4 bases from V and 2 bases from J, leaving 12 bases between. This CDR3 spans 13 amino acids. V usage is TRBV29-1 and J usage is TRBJ2-7; weak D call: TRBD1 (5 bases). The material sequenced was peripheral blood. The sequence was obtained from a man older than 75 with acute or convalescent COVID-19. CDR3 region: CSVVTRDPYEQYF. The CDR3 DNA reads TGCAGCGTTGTAACCAGGGATCCCTACGAGCAGTACTTC.